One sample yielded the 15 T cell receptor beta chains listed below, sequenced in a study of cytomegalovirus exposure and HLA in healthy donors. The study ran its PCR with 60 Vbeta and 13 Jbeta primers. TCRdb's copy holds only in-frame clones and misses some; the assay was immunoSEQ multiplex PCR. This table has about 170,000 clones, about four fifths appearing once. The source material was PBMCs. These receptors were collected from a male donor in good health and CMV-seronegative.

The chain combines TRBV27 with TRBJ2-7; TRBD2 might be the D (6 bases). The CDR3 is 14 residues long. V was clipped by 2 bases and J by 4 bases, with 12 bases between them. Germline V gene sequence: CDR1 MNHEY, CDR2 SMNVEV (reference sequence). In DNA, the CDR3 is TGTGCCAGCAGTTTAGAACATCGGGAGTACGAGCAGTACTTC. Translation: CASSLEHREYEQYF.

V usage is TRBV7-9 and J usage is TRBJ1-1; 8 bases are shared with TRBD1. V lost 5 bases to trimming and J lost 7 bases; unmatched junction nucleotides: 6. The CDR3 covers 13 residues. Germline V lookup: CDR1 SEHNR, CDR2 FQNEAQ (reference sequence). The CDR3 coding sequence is TGTGCCAGCAGCAGGACAGGGTACCTTGAAGCTTTCTTT. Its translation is CASSRTGYLEAFF. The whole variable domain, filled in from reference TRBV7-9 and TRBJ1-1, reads DTGVSQNPRHKITKRGQNVTFRCDPISEHNRLYWYRQTLGQGPEFLTYFQNEAQLEKSRLLSDRFSAERPKGSFSTLEIQRTEQGDSAMYLCASSRTGYLEAFFGQGTRLTVV.

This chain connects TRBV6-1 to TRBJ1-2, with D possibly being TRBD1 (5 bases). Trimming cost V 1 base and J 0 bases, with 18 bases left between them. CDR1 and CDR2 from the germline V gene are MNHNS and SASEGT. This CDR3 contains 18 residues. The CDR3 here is CASSEGPSVTDSNYGYTF. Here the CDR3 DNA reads TGTGCCAGCAGTGAAGGCCCCTCCGTGACAGACTCTAACTATGGCTACACCTTC.

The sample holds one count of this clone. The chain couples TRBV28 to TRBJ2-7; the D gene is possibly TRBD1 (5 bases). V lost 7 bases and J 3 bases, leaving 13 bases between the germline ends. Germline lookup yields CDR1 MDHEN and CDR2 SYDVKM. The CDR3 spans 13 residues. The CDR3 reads CASIRGSGYEQYF. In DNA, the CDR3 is TGTGCCAGCATTAGGGGTAGTGGCTACGAGCAGTACTTC. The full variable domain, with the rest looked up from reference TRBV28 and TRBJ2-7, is DVKVTQSSRYLVKRTGEKVFLECVQDMDHENMFWYRQDPGLGLRLIYFSYDVKMKEKGDIPEGYSVSREKKERFSLILESASTNQTSMYLCASIRGSGYEQYFGPGTRLTVT.

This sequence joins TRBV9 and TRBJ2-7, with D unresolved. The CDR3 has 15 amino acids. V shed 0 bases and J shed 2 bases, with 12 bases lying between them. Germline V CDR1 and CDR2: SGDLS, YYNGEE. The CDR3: CASSVELAATYEQYF. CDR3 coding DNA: TGTGCCAGCAGCGTAGAGTTAGCAGCAACCTACGAGCAGTACTTC. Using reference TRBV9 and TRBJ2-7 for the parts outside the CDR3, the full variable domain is DSGVTQTPKHLITATGQRVTLRCSPRSGDLSVYWYQQSLDQGLQFLIQYYNGEERAKGNILERFSAQQFPDLHSELNLSSLELGDSALYFCASSVELAATYEQYFGPGTRLTVT.

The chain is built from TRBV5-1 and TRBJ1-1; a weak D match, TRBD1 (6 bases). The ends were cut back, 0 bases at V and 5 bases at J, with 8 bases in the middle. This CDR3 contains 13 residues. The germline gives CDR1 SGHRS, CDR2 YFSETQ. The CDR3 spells CASSLAGETEAFF. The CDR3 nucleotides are TGCGCCAGCAGCTTGGCAGGGGAGACTGAAGCTTTCTTT. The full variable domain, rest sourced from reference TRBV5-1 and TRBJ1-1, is KAGVTQTPRYLIKTRGQQVTLSCSPISGHRSVSWYQQTPGQGLQFLFEYFSETQRNKGNFPGRFSGRQFSNSRSEMNVSTLELGDSALYLCASSLAGETEAFFGQGTRLTVV.

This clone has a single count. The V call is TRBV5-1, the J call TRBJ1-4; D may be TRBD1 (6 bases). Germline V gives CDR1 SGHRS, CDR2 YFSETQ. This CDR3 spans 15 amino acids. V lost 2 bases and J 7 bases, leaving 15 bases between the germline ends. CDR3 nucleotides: TGCGCCAGCAGCTTCGGGGCAGGGGCGGGTGAAAAACTGTTTTTT. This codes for CASSFGAGAGEKLFF.

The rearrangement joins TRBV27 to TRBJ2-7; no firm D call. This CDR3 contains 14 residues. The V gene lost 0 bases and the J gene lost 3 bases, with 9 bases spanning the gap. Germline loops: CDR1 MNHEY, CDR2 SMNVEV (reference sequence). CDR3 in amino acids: CASSLSRFYYEQYF. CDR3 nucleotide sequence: TGTGCCAGCAGTTTATCGAGGTTTTACTACGAGCAGTACTTC.

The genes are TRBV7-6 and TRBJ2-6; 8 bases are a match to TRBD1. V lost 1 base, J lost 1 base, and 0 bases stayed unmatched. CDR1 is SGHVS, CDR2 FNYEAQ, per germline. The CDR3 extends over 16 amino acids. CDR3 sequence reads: CASSLGTGSGANVLTF. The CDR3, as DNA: TGTGCCAGCAGCTTAGGGACAGGGTCTGGGGCCAACGTCCTGACTTTC.

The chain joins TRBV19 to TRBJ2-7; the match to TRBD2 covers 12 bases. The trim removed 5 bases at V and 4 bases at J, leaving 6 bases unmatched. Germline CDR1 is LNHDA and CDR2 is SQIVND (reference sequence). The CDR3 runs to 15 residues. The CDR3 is CASSPRTSGDYEQYF. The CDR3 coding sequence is TGTGCCAGTAGTCCGCGGACTAGCGGGGATTACGAGCAGTACTTC.

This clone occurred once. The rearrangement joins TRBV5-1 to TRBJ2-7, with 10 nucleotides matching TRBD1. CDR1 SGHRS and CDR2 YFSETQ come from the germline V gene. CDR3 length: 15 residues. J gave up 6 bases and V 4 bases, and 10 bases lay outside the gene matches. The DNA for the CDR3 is TGCGCCAGCAGCCCTCGGACAGGGGGTACGGTCGAGCAGTACTTC. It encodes CASSPRTGGTVEQYF. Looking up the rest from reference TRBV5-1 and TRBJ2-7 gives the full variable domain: KAGVTQTPRYLIKTRGQQVTLSCSPISGHRSVSWYQQTPGQGLQFLFEYFSETQRNKGNFPGRFSGRQFSNSRSEMNVSTLELGDSALYLCASSPRTGGTVEQYFGPGTRLTVT.

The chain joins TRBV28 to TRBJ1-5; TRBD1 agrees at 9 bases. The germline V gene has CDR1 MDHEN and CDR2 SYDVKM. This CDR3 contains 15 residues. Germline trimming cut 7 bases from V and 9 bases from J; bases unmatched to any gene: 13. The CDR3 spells CASTLTGGAFRPQHF. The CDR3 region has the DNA TGTGCCAGCACCCTAACAGGGGGCGCTTTTCGGCCCCAGCATTTT.

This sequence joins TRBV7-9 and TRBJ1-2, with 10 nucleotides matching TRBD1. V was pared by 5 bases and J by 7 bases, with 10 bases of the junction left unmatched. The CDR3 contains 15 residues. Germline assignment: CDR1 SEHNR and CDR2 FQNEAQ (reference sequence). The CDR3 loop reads CASSPASGQGSGYTF. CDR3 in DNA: TGTGCCAGCAGCCCTGCCTCGGGACAGGGGAGTGGCTACACCTTC.

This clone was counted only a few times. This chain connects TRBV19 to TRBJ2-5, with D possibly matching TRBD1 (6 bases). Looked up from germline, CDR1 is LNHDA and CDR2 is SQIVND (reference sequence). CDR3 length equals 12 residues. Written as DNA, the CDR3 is TGTGCTTCACAGGGATCGGGGGAGACCCAGTACTTC. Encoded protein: CASQGSGETQYF.

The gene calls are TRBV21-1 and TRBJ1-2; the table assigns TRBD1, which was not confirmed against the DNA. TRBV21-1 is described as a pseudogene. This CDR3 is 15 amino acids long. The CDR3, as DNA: TGTGCCAGCAGCAAAGAGGACAGGACAGATTTTGGCTACACCTTC. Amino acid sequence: CASSKEDRTDFGYTF.